The entry below describes one T cell receptor (beta chain). Its antigen remains unknown. The data belong to a study of T cells expressing NK-cell markers. Study information: The authors derived TCR beta repertoires from sorted CD3+CD56+NKG2C+, CD3+CD56+NKG2C- and CD3+CD56-NKG2C+ T cells. HCMV seropositivity marked most of the eight sequenced donors; one was seronegative.

With UMIs, 5'RACE template switching was used to make TCR beta cDNA. TCRdb reprocessed the 5' RACE reads, keeping one entry per CDR3 protein, no DNA. The sample's table shows 350,000 to 400,000 distinct CDR3 sequences. The study, taken as a whole, reports: There remained a lack of clarity about HCMV specificity of expanded NKG2C+ T cell clones.

The V gene's germline CDR1 is MNHNY and CDR2 SVGAGI (reference sequence). The CDR3 is made up of 17 amino acids. The V and J genes are TRBV6-6 and TRBJ2-3; TCRdb's assignment of TRBD2 cannot be checked, as there is no DNA. This receptor was taken from a woman aged 45-59 years in good health. Sequencing was carried out using blood T cells: a sorted CD56 or NKG2C T cell subset, CD4+ or CD8+ T cells, or bulk PBMC T cells (not recorded which). The chain's CDR3 is CASSYGLAGSSTDTQYF.